This T cell receptor beta chain was captured by sequencing in a study of intratumoral heterogeneity in liver cancer. Repertoires were generated with immunoSEQ multiplex PCR, while TCRdb's copy carries only in-frame clones and drops some. The sample shows about 6,200 clones, 60% to 75% of them seen only once. Germline V CDR1 and CDR2: LGHDT, YNNKEL (reference sequence). The CDR3 is made up of 17 amino acids. V was pared by 6 bases and J by 0 bases, with 6 bases of the junction left unmatched. Tumour samples came from separate, distinct regions of the hepatocellular carcinoma nodule. The chain recombines TRBV3-1 (or the pseudogene TRBV3-2) with TRBJ2-6; TRBD1 matches at 9 bases. Sequences were derived from tumor tissue, sampled before any cancer treatment. This clonotype was sampled from a woman aged 70-85 years with hepatocellular carcinoma. CDR3 nucleotides: TGTGCCAGCAGGCTAGGGACAGGGATCTCTGGGGCCAACGTCCTGACTTTC. It specifies CASRLGTGISGANVLTF.